The present T cell receptor (beta chain) was sequenced within a study of blood T cell repertoires in COVID-19. Study background: There were acute and convalescent COVID-19 samples, and they came from the United States, Italy and Spain. T cells, B-cell-depleted T cells, or PBMCs supplied cDNA or gDNA.

Authors' data handling: Cell counts per sample came from amplifying reference gene primers. Sequenced by immunoSEQ multiplex PCR; TCRdb stores in-frame clones only, minus some. V, J and clone size reflect that table, while D and trimming were determined from the DNA. The sample holds about 74,000 clones, roughly four fifths seen once. The trim removed 5 bases at V and 3 bases at J, leaving 7 bases unmatched. The CDR3 runs 18 residues. Germline V gene sequence: CDR1 PRHDT, CDR2 FYEKMQ (reference sequence). Input material: peripheral blood. This TCR was sampled from a human donor in a cohort sampled during active COVID-19. The chain links TRBV13 to TRBJ2-1; 16 nucleotides match TRBD2. The CDR3 region is CASSRGLAGGPVYNEQFF. The CDR3, as DNA: TGTGCCAGCAGCAGGGGACTAGCGGGGGGGCCAGTCTACAATGAGCAGTTCTTC.